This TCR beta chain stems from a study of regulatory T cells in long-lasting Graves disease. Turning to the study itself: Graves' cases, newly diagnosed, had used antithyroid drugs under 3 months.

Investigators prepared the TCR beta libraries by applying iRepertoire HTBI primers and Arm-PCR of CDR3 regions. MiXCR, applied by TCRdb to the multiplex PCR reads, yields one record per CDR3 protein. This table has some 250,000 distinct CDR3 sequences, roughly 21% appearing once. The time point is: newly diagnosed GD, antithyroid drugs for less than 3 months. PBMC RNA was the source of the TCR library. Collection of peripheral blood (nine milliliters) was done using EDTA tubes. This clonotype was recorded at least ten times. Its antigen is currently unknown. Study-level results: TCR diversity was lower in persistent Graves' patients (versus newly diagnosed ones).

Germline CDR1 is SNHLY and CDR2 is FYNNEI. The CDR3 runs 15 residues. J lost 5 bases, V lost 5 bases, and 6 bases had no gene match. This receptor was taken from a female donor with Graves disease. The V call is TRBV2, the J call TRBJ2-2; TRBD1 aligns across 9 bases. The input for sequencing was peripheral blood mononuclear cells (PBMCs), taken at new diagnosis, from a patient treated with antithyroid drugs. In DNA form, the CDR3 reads TGTGCCAGCAGTAGGAACAGGGGGCGGACCGGGGAGCTGTTTTTT. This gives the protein CASSRNRGRTGELFF.